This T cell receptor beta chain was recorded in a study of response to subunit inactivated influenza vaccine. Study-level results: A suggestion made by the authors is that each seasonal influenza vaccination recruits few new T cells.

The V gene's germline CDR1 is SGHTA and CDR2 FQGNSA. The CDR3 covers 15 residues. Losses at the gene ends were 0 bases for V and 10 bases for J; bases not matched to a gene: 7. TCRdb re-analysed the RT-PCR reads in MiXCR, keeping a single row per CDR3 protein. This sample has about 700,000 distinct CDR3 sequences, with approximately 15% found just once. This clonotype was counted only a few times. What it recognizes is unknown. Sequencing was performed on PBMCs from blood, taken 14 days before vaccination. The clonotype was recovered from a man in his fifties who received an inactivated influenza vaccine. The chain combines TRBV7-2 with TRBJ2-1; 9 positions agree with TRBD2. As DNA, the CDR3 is TGTGCCAGCAGCTTAGCGGGGACTAGCACTGTCGAGCAGTTCTTC. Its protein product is CASSLAGTSTVEQFF.